A single sample gave rise to the 21 T cell receptor beta chains below, sequenced in a study of cytomegalovirus exposure and HLA in healthy donors. PCR employed 60 Vbeta and 13 Jbeta primers. Measured with immunoSEQ multiplex PCR; TCRdb has only the in-frame clones, and not every one. In the table there are about 150,000 clones, 60% to 85% of which are singletons. The material sequenced was PBMCs. These receptors originate from a young man in good health and CMV-seronegative.

The V call is TRBV2, the J call TRBJ1-5, with 7 bases matching TRBD1. V lost 2 bases, J lost 5 bases, and 3 bases stayed unmatched. The germline gives CDR1 SNHLY, CDR2 FYNNEI. The CDR3 length is 14 residues. The CDR3 bases are TGTGCCAGCAGTGAAAGGCAGGGGGATCAGCCCCAGCATTTT. This translates into CASSERQGDQPQHF.

This chain links TRBV5-6 with TRBJ1-4; tentatively, D is TRBD1 (6 bases). The germline gives CDR1 SGHDT, CDR2 YYEEEE. The germline V and J ends were trimmed by 5 bases and 4 bases, with 9 bases remaining between them. The CDR3 runs to 13 residues. DNA of the CDR3: TGTGCCAGCAGACGACAGGTTAATGAAAAACTGTTTTTT. This sequence encodes CASRRQVNEKLFF.

The sample holds a few counts of this clone. CDR3 bases: TGTGCCATCAGGGGGACAGGGGGGGACCAAGAGACCCAGTACTTC. It codes for CAIRGTGGDQETQYF. V gene TRBV10-3 combines with J gene TRBJ2-5, with 11 bases matching TRBD1. This CDR3 is 15 amino acids long. The germline CDR1 and CDR2 sequences are ENHRY and SYGVKD. Trimming removed 6 bases from V and 0 bases from J; junction bases left unmatched: 3.

In its sample, this clone was seen a few times. V gene TRBV12-5 combines with J gene TRBJ1-5; 10 bases are shared with TRBD1. Unmatched junction bases numbered 13, after V lost 7 bases and J lost 1 base. CDR3 size: 18 residues. CDR1 is LGHNT and CDR2 is FRNRAP in the germline V gene. The CDR3 sequence: CASDLPGQGMRSNQPQHF. The DNA of the CDR3 is TGTGCTAGTGACCTTCCGGGACAGGGGATGAGAAGCAATCAGCCCCAGCATTTT.

The chain joins TRBV2 to TRBJ1-6; 7 bases map to TRBD1. With V trimmed by 6 bases and J by 8 bases, 4 bases remained unmatched. CDR3 length: 13 amino acids. Germline CDR1 reads SNHLY; CDR2 reads FYNNEI. In DNA form, the CDR3 reads TGTGCCAGCAGCGGGGACAGCTATTCACCCCTCCACTTT. Protein sequence: CASSGDSYSPLHF.

The V call is TRBV19, the J call TRBJ2-7; a weak D match, TRBD1 (6 bases). The CDR3 is made up of 18 amino acids. V lost 3 bases to trimming and J lost 1 base, with 22 bases between them. Germline V lookup: CDR1 LNHDA, CDR2 SQIVND (reference sequence). The CDR3 protein is CASSIYPPTGLKSYEQYF. CDR3 DNA: TGTGCCAGTAGTATTTACCCCCCTACAGGGCTGAAGTCCTACGAGCAGTACTTC.

V is TRBV10-3 and J is TRBJ2-7; TRBD2 agrees at 10 bases. CDR3 length: 13 residues. With 11 bases clipped from V and 4 bases from J, the junction kept 8 bases outside the gene matches. CDR1 is ENHRY, CDR2 SYGVKD, per germline. Written as DNA, the CDR3 is TGTGCCTCATCTAGCGGGGGACCTTACGAGCAGTACTTC. Its translation: CASSSGGPYEQYF.

The V call is TRBV5-4, the J call TRBJ2-3, with D possibly being TRBD1 (6 bases). In germline, CDR1 is SGHNT, CDR2 YYREEE (reference sequence). V lost 5 bases and J lost 0, with 13 bases in between. This CDR3 has 15 amino acids. DNA for the CDR3: TGTGCCAGCAGTCACAGGGAACTCAGCACAGATACGCAGTATTTT. Translating gives CASSHRELSTDTQYF. Complete variable domain (other parts from reference TRBV5-4 and TRBJ2-3): ETGVTQSPTHLIKTRGQQVTLRCSSQSGHNTVSWYQQALGQGPQFIFQYYREEENGRGNFPPRFSGLQFPNYSSELNVNALELDDSALYLCASSHRELSTDTQYFGPGTRLTVL.

The chain uses TRBV21-1 and TRBJ2-7; the D segment call TRBD1 is taken from the table without a DNA check. TRBV21-1 is marked as a pseudogene. The CDR3 covers 15 residues. The CDR3 protein is CASSKMAGAPYEQYF. The CDR3 DNA reads TGTGCCAGCAGCAAGATGGCAGGGGCCCCCTACGAGCAGTACTTC.

This clone showed up just a few times. The chain employs TRBV15 and TRBJ2-7; the match to TRBD2 covers 9 bases. The junction had 5 bases not matched to a gene; V was cut back by 0 bases and J by 2 bases. The germline gives CDR1 LNHNV, CDR2 YYDKDF (reference sequence). The CDR3 extends over 16 amino acids. The CDR3 loop is CATSRDLASGAYEQYF. The CDR3, as DNA: TGTGCCACCAGCAGAGATCTGGCTAGCGGGGCCTACGAGCAGTACTTC.

The rearrangement uses TRBV6-1 and TRBJ1-3; D is uncertain. The germline V and J ends were trimmed by 1 base and 4 bases, with 11 bases remaining between them. Germline values: CDR1 MNHNS, CDR2 SASEGT. This CDR3 comprises 15 residues. The CDR3 loop reads CASSEEEGWGNTIYF. The CDR3, as DNA: TGTGCCAGCAGTGAAGAGGAGGGATGGGGAAACACCATATATTTT.

This clone was counted a few times. This chain uses TRBV5-4 with TRBJ2-3; D might be TRBD1 (6 bases). CDR1 SGHNT and CDR2 YYREEE come from the germline V gene (reference sequence). Trimming took off 4 bases at V and 1 base at J, with 13 bases between the two ends. CDR3 length: 15 residues. CDR3 DNA: TGTGCCAGCAGCCCGGGGAGACAGGGCACAGATACGCAGTATTTT. This codes for CASSPGRQGTDTQYF.

The sample holds one count of this clone. The J gene is TRBJ2-5, the V gene TRBV7-9; D is possibly TRBD1 (6 bases). This CDR3 spans 15 amino acids. Per the germline V gene, CDR1 is SEHNR and CDR2 is FQNEAQ (reference sequence). V lost 2 bases and J lost 2, with 12 bases in between. In DNA form, the CDR3 reads TGTGCCAGCAGCTTACCAGGGACAAAGCAAGAGACCCAGTACTTC. This sequence encodes CASSLPGTKQETQYF. The full variable domain, rest sourced from reference TRBV7-9 and TRBJ2-5, is DTGVSQNPRHKITKRGQNVTFRCDPISEHNRLYWYRQTLGQGPEFLTYFQNEAQLEKSRLLSDRFSAERPKGSFSTLEIQRTEQGDSAMYLCASSLPGTKQETQYFGPGTRLLVL.

The chain has TRBV30 and TRBJ2-7; no reliable D call. Trimming took off 0 bases at V and 3 bases at J, with 9 bases between the two ends. Germline values: CDR1 GTSNPN, CDR2 SVGIG (reference sequence). The CDR3 is 13 amino acids. CDR3 protein: CAWSVSRGYEQYF. CDR3 DNA sequence: TGTGCCTGGAGTGTATCTCGCGGCTACGAGCAGTACTTC.

This chain connects TRBV2 to TRBJ1-4, with 8 bases that match TRBD1. The V segment lost 8 bases and the J segment 8 bases; nucleotides outside the gene matches: 7. Germline-derived CDR1 and CDR2 are SNHLY and FYNNEI. This CDR3 is 13 amino acids long. Here the CDR3 DNA reads TGTGCCAGCCATCGACAGGGGAGGGAAAAACTGTTTTTT. Its translation is CASHRQGREKLFF.

The sample holds one count of this clone. This rearrangement joins TRBV19 to TRBJ2-5; weak D call: TRBD2 (7 bases). The CDR3 is 17 residues long. Germline CDR1 and CDR2: LNHDA and SQIVND (reference sequence). V was clipped by 7 bases and J by 5 bases, with 26 bases between them. The chain's CDR3 is CASTPSGRGGLVETQYF. In nucleotides, the CDR3 is TGTGCCAGTACCCCGTCGGGGAGGGGGGGCCTTGTGGAGACCCAGTACTTC.

CDR3: CASSRNSGGTRETQYF. The CDR3 DNA follows: TGTGCCAGCAGCCGCAATTCAGGGGGGACCCGGGAGACCCAGTACTTC. This chain connects TRBV4-2 to TRBJ2-5, with D possibly matching TRBD1 (7 bases). Germline lookup yields CDR1 LGHNA and CDR2 YNFKEQ. The CDR3 spans 16 residues. Trimming shortened V by 4 bases and J by 5 bases, and 20 bases separated the two germline ends.

The CDR3 DNA follows: TGTGCCATCAGTGGGGTGGGAAGGGGGAACACTGAAGCTTTCTTT. The encoded protein is CAISGVGRGNTEAFF. This chain links TRBV10-3 with TRBJ1-1; TRBD1 might be the D (5 bases). Germline V gene sequence: CDR1 ENHRY, CDR2 SYGVKD. V shed 4 bases and J shed 1 base, with 13 bases lying between them. The CDR3 covers 15 residues.

This chain links TRBV2 with TRBJ2-4, with D possibly TRBD2 on 7 matching bases. Trimming stripped 7 bases from V and 6 bases from J, with 22 bases between. The CDR3 extends over 16 amino acids. Germline assignment: CDR1 SNHLY and CDR2 FYNNEI. This CDR3 is CASTRGGGLGRNIQYF. In DNA, the CDR3 is TGTGCCAGCACCCGAGGGGGTGGACTAGGCCGAAACATTCAGTACTTC.

The V call is TRBV30, the J call TRBJ2-7; 9 bases fit TRBD2. The J segment lost 5 bases and the V segment lost 2 bases, leaving 13 bases of the junction unmatched. This CDR3 contains 16 residues. The V gene's germline CDR1 is GTSNPN and CDR2 SVGIG (reference sequence). The CDR3 is CAWSSSIAGAIDEQYF. CDR3 DNA: TGTGCCTGGAGTTCTTCCATAGCGGGAGCGATAGACGAGCAGTACTTC.

This clone was observed a handful of times. This chain uses TRBV19 with TRBJ2-7, with a tentative D call TRBD2 (6 bases). This CDR3 spans 14 amino acids. Germline lookup yields CDR1 LNHDA and CDR2 SQIVND (reference sequence). The V and J ends lost 10 bases and 0 bases respectively, with 16 bases between them. As DNA, the CDR3 is TGTGCCACTGCTCGCGGGGCAAACTCCTACGAGCAGTACTTC. As protein: CATARGANSYEQYF.